This TCR beta chain comes out of a study of cytomegalovirus exposure and HLA in healthy donors. Germline values: CDR1 LNHDA, CDR2 SQIVND (reference sequence). V gave up 5 bases and J gave up 5 bases; unmatched junction bases: 3. The CDR3 length is 13 residues. The study ran its PCR with 60 Vbeta and 13 Jbeta primers. Using immunoSEQ multiplex PCR, the repertoire was profiled, and TCRdb retains in-frame clones only, with some absent. This table has more than 200,000 clones, 60% to 80% appearing once. This TCR derives from a man aged 18 to 30 in good health and CMV-seronegative. The chain links TRBV19 to TRBJ1-5; 7 bases are a match to TRBD1. Sequenced material: PBMCs. DNA of the CDR3: TGTGCCAGTAGTGGGACAGTGGATCAGCCCCAGCATTTT. This gives the protein CASSGTVDQPQHF.